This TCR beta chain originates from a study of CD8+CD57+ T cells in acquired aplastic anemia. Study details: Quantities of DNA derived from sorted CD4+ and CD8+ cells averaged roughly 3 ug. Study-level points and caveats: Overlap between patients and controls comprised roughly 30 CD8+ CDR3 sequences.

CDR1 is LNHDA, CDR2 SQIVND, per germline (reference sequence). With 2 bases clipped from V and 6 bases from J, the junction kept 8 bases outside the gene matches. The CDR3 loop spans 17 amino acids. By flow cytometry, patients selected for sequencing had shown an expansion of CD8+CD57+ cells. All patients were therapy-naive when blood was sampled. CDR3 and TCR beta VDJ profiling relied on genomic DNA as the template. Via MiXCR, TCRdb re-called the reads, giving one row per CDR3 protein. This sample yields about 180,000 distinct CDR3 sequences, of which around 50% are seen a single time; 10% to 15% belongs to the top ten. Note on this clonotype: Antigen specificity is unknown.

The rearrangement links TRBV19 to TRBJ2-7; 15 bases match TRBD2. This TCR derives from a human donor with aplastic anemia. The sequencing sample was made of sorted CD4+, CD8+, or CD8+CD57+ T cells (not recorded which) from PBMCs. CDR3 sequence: CASSIRMGLAGGGEQYF. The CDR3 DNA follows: TGTGCCAGTAGTATACGCATGGGACTAGCGGGAGGAGGCGAGCAGTACTTC.